This is a list of T cell receptor beta chains from one sample in a study of siplizumab effects on memory and regulatory T cells. Measured with immunoSEQ multiplex PCR; TCRdb has only the in-frame clones, and not every one. This table holds about 50,000 clones, roughly 92% found once. The sample comprised CD8+ T cells sorted from blood. All receptors derive from a human donor in good health. Each CDR3 is given with its conserved first and last residue. D genes are given only for firm matches. Expanded clones get a size class; other rows say once, few or many, or leave the size out.

j_gene: TRBJ2-7; v_gene: TRBV5-8; d_gene: NA; abundance: once; CDR3nt: TGTGCCAGCAGCTTCGGGTTGTCCGAGCAGTACTTC; CDR3aa: CASSFGLSEQYF
j_gene: TRBJ1-3; v_gene: TRBV6-1; d_gene: NA; abundance: medium-sized; CDR3nt: TGTGCCAGCAGGGCGGCAACCTCTGGAAACACCATATATTTT; CDR3aa: CASRAATSGNTIYF
j_gene: TRBJ2-1; v_gene: TRBV11-2; d_gene: TRBD2; abundance: NA; CDR3nt: TGTGCCAGCTATGGACTAGCGGGAGGTTCTGAGCAGTTCTTC; CDR3aa: CASYGLAGGSEQFF
j_gene: TRBJ2-7; v_gene: TRBV7-9; d_gene: TRBD2; abundance: NA; CDR3nt: TGTGCCAGCAGCGGACTAGATGAGTCCTACGAGCAGTACTTC; CDR3aa: CASSGLDESYEQYF
j_gene: TRBJ1-5; v_gene: TRBV5-1; d_gene: NA; abundance: NA; CDR3nt: TGCGCCAGCAGCTTGGTAGACAGCGCTAATCAGCCCCAGCATTTT; CDR3aa: CASSLVDSANQPQHF
j_gene: TRBJ2-1; v_gene: TRBV9; d_gene: NA; abundance: NA; CDR3nt: TGTGCCAGCAGCGTCCCGGCAGGACCGTTGTTTAATGAGCAGTTCTTC; CDR3aa: CASSVPAGPLFNEQFF
j_gene: TRBJ2-1; v_gene: TRBV28; d_gene: TRBD1; abundance: once; CDR3nt: TGTGCCAGCAGTTTATGGGGGGGACAGGGGGACTCCTACAATGAGCAGTTCTTC; CDR3aa: CASSLWGGQGDSYNEQFF
j_gene: TRBJ2-1; v_gene: TRBV4-1; d_gene: TRBD2; abundance: NA; CDR3nt: TGCGCCAGCAGCCAAAGGACTAGCGGGTCCTACAATGAGCAGTTCTTC; CDR3aa: CASSQRTSGSYNEQFF
j_gene: TRBJ2-7; v_gene: TRBV19; d_gene: TRBD2; abundance: NA; CDR3nt: TGTGCCAGTAGCAGGGACTACTTATACGAGCAGTACTTC; CDR3aa: CASSRDYLYEQYF
j_gene: TRBJ1-5; v_gene: TRBV4-1; d_gene: NA; abundance: NA; CDR3nt: TGCGCCAGCAGCCAGGCCCCGGGAGTATTGAATCAGCCCCAGCATTTT; CDR3aa: CASSQAPGVLNQPQHF
j_gene: TRBJ2-2; v_gene: TRBV11-2; d_gene: NA; abundance: NA; CDR3nt: TGTGCCAGCAGCTTTGGGTCCGGGGAGCTGTTTTTT; CDR3aa: CASSFGSGELFF
j_gene: TRBJ2-1; v_gene: TRBV28; d_gene: NA; abundance: NA; CDR3nt: TGTGCCAGCAGTTTCGGTAGACAGATCAACTACAATGAGCAGTTCTTC; CDR3aa: CASSFGRQINYNEQFF
j_gene: TRBJ2-1; v_gene: TRBV28; d_gene: NA; abundance: NA; CDR3nt: TGTGCCAGCAGTTTTATCACAGCCGGGGCAGCTGAGCAGTTCTTC; CDR3aa: CASSFITAGAAEQFF
j_gene: TRBJ1-1; v_gene: TRBV13; d_gene: NA; abundance: NA; CDR3nt: TGTGCCAGCAGCTTAGACAGGGTCGTCGCTGAAGCTTTCTTT; CDR3aa: CASSLDRVVAEAFF
j_gene: TRBJ1-4; v_gene: TRBV7-9; d_gene: TRBD1; abundance: NA; CDR3nt: TGTGCCAGCAGCTTAGCGGGATGGACAGGACTCTTAACTAATGAAAAACTGTTTTTT; CDR3aa: CASSLAGWTGLLTNEKLFF
j_gene: TRBJ1-4; v_gene: TRBV20-1; d_gene: NA; abundance: NA; CDR3nt: TGCAGTGCTAGAGCTCAAGAACTGTTTTTT; CDR3aa: CSARAQELFF
j_gene: TRBJ2-1; v_gene: TRBV27; d_gene: TRBD2; abundance: NA; CDR3nt: TGTGCCAGCAGTTTCGTTAGCGGGAGCTCCTACAATGAGCAGTTCTTC; CDR3aa: CASSFVSGSSYNEQFF
j_gene: TRBJ2-7; v_gene: TRBV7-3; d_gene: TRBD1; abundance: NA; CDR3nt: TGTGCCAGCAGCTGGGGACAGGGGCCCTACGAGCAGTACTTC; CDR3aa: CASSWGQGPYEQYF
j_gene: TRBJ2-4; v_gene: TRBV15; d_gene: NA; abundance: NA; CDR3nt: TGTGCCACCAGCAGAGGGGGTTATCTTCGGAGGGAAAACATTCAGTACTTC; CDR3aa: CATSRGGYLRRENIQYF
j_gene: TRBJ2-7; v_gene: TRBV2; d_gene: TRBD1; abundance: NA; CDR3nt: TGTGCCAGCTCACCAAGCCTCCGGGACAGAAGCTACGAGCAGTACTTC; CDR3aa: CASSPSLRDRSYEQYF
j_gene: TRBJ2-6; v_gene: TRBV4-1; d_gene: NA; abundance: NA; CDR3nt: TGCGCCAGCAGCATACATCCAGGGGATGGGGCCAACGTCCTGACTTTC; CDR3aa: CASSIHPGDGANVLTF
j_gene: TRBJ2-7; v_gene: TRBV6-1; d_gene: NA; abundance: NA; CDR3nt: TGTGCCAGCAGTGACTACGAGCAGTACTTT; CDR3aa: CASSDYEQYF
j_gene: TRBJ1-5; v_gene: TRBV5-6; d_gene: NA; abundance: once; CDR3nt: TGTGCCAGCAGCTTGTCAGGGGAAGAACAGCCCCAGCATTTT; CDR3aa: CASSLSGEEQPQHF
j_gene: TRBJ1-1; v_gene: TRBV28; d_gene: NA; abundance: NA; CDR3nt: TGTGCCAGCAGTTTAGGGACGAACACTGAAGCTTTCTTT; CDR3aa: CASSLGTNTEAFF
j_gene: TRBJ2-3; v_gene: TRBV5-1; d_gene: TRBD2; abundance: NA; CDR3nt: TGCGCCAGCAGCATAGCGGGATCTTCGGATACGCAGTATTTT; CDR3aa: CASSIAGSSDTQYF
j_gene: TRBJ2-7; v_gene: TRBV5-6; d_gene: TRBD1; abundance: few; CDR3nt: TGTGCCAGCAGAAAACCCGGACAGGGGGTTTACGAGCAGTACTTC; CDR3aa: CASRKPGQGVYEQYF
j_gene: TRBJ2-3; v_gene: TRBV29-1; d_gene: TRBD2; abundance: once; CDR3nt: TGCAGCCCTGGTCTTGCGGGAGATGGGACAGATACGCAGTATTTT; CDR3aa: CSPGLAGDGTDTQYF
j_gene: TRBJ2-2; v_gene: TRBV19; d_gene: TRBD2; abundance: NA; CDR3nt: TGTGCCAGTAGTGGGGGAGGGAAGGATTCGACCGGGGAGCTGTTTTTT; CDR3aa: CASSGGGKDSTGELFF
j_gene: TRBJ2-5; v_gene: TRBV28; d_gene: NA; abundance: once; CDR3nt: TGTGCCAGCAGTTCTCCCGAGGGGGGACCCGAGACCCAGTACTTC; CDR3aa: CASSSPEGGPETQYF
j_gene: TRBJ1-1; v_gene: TRBV5-8; d_gene: NA; abundance: NA; CDR3nt: TGTGCCAGCAGCTTGGAAAGAATGAACACTGAAGCTTTCTTT; CDR3aa: CASSLERMNTEAFF
j_gene: TRBJ2-1; v_gene: TRBV2; d_gene: TRBD2; abundance: NA; CDR3nt: TGTGCCAGCAGTGAAGTTTTTAGCGGGAGGGGCAATGAGCAGTTCTTC; CDR3aa: CASSEVFSGRGNEQFF
j_gene: TRBJ1-3; v_gene: TRBV6-1; d_gene: NA; abundance: NA; CDR3nt: TGTGCCAGCAGTGAATTCGGAGGGGCGGCACCCACCTCTGGAAACACCATATATTTT; CDR3aa: CASSEFGGAAPTSGNTIYF
j_gene: TRBJ1-2; v_gene: TRBV4-1; d_gene: NA; abundance: NA; CDR3nt: TGCGCCAGCAGCCAAACTGCAGGGAAAGGCTACACCTTC; CDR3aa: CASSQTAGKGYTF
j_gene: TRBJ2-7; v_gene: TRBV5-1; d_gene: NA; abundance: NA; CDR3nt: TGCGCCAGCTCGGTGGGCTTAGCCTACGAGCAGTACTTC; CDR3aa: CASSVGLAYEQYF
j_gene: TRBJ2-7; v_gene: TRBV2; d_gene: NA; abundance: NA; CDR3nt: TGTGCCAGCATGGCGGGCGCGTCCTCCTACGAGCAGTACTTC; CDR3aa: CASMAGASSYEQYF
j_gene: TRBJ2-5; v_gene: TRBV7-2; d_gene: NA; abundance: NA; CDR3nt: TGTGCCAGCAGTTGGCCGGATAGGGCGGAAGAGACCCAGTACTTC; CDR3aa: CASSWPDRAEETQYF
j_gene: TRBJ1-1; v_gene: TRBV14; d_gene: TRBD1; abundance: NA; CDR3nt: TGTGCCAGCAGCCAAGAGGGGGACAGGGGATCAGCTTTCTTT; CDR3aa: CASSQEGDRGSAFF
j_gene: TRBJ2-2; v_gene: TRBV7-7; d_gene: NA; abundance: NA; CDR3nt: TGTGCCAGCAGATATGAATCAGGGCACACCGGGGAGCTGTTTTTT; CDR3aa: CASRYESGHTGELFF
j_gene: TRBJ2-2; v_gene: TRBV19; d_gene: TRBD2; abundance: NA; CDR3nt: TGTGCCAGTAGAGTTCCGACTAGCAACACCGGGGAGCTGTTTTTT; CDR3aa: CASRVPTSNTGELFF
j_gene: TRBJ2-5; v_gene: TRBV7-9; d_gene: NA; abundance: NA; CDR3nt: TGTGCCAGCAGCTTAAAGTCCCGTAGTGAAGAGACCCAGTACTTC; CDR3aa: CASSLKSRSEETQYF
j_gene: TRBJ2-5; v_gene: TRBV7-6; d_gene: NA; abundance: NA; CDR3nt: TGTGCCAGCAGCTTACGGTCGGCAGAGCAAGAGACCCAGTACTTC; CDR3aa: CASSLRSAEQETQYF
j_gene: TRBJ2-2; v_gene: TRBV7-6; d_gene: NA; abundance: NA; CDR3nt: TGTGCCAGCAGCTTAGCGTCCCGTCCGAACACCGGGGAGCTGTTTTTT; CDR3aa: CASSLASRPNTGELFF
j_gene: TRBJ1-2; v_gene: TRBV28; d_gene: NA; abundance: NA; CDR3nt: TGTGCCAGCAGTTTGGGCCAGGGCTATGGCTACACCTTC; CDR3aa: CASSLGQGYGYTF
j_gene: TRBJ2-4; v_gene: TRBV29-1; d_gene: NA; abundance: NA; CDR3nt: TGCAGCGTTGAAGACGGGCTAGCCGGAAACATTCAGTACTTC; CDR3aa: CSVEDGLAGNIQYF
j_gene: TRBJ1-5; v_gene: TRBV7-8; d_gene: NA; abundance: once; CDR3nt: TGTGCCAGCAGCTTAGGTTCATGGGGTAGGGGGAATCAGCCCCAGCATTTT; CDR3aa: CASSLGSWGRGNQPQHF
j_gene: TRBJ2-7; v_gene: TRBV15; d_gene: NA; abundance: NA; CDR3nt: TGTGCCACCAGAATTCTCCCGGGACCCTACGAGCAGTACTTC; CDR3aa: CATRILPGPYEQYF
j_gene: TRBJ2-7; v_gene: TRBV6-1; d_gene: NA; abundance: once; CDR3nt: TGTGCCAGCAGTGAATTGGCGGGATTCTCCTACGAGCAGTACTTC; CDR3aa: CASSELAGFSYEQYF
j_gene: TRBJ2-1; v_gene: TRBV5-1; d_gene: NA; abundance: NA; CDR3nt: TGCGCCAGCAGCTTAGACCACTACTCCTACAATGAGCAGTTCTTC; CDR3aa: CASSLDHYSYNEQFF
j_gene: TRBJ1-1; v_gene: TRBV6-1; d_gene: NA; abundance: NA; CDR3nt: TGTGCCAGCAGTGAAGCCCGAACAGGGTTCACTGAAGCTTTCTTT; CDR3aa: CASSEARTGFTEAFF
j_gene: TRBJ1-1; v_gene: TRBV28; d_gene: TRBD1; abundance: NA; CDR3nt: TGTGCCAGCAGTTTACCCCCCGGGACAGGGAACACTGAAGCTTTCTTT; CDR3aa: CASSLPPGTGNTEAFF